This TCR beta chain was sequenced for a study of T cells in Graves' hyperthyroidism and ophthalmopathy. This clonotype has ten or more counts. Using more than 7.5 ml of fresh peripheral blood, PBMCs were prepared. TCR beta CDR3 sequences were amplified from RNA transcripts. The study used the HTBI primer set for a first-round RT-PCR of the TCR CDR3. TCRdb recomputed calls from the multiplex PCR reads with MiXCR, one row per CDR3 protein. The table lists around 420,000 distinct CDR3 sequences, about an eighth of them singletons. In germline, CDR1 is SGHTA, CDR2 FQGNSA. The junction had 4 bases not matched to a gene; V was cut back by 3 bases and J by 5 bases. The CDR3 extends over 15 amino acids.

The sample consisted of blood. The sequence was collected from a woman between 18 and 29 years old with Graves' hyperthyroidism. This chain links TRBV7-2 with TRBJ2-1; 10 bases agree with TRBD1. The CDR3 DNA reads as TGTGCCAGCAGCTTCCGCGGGACAGGGGACAATGAGCAGTTCTTC. It translates to CASSFRGTGDNEQFF.